Below, 10 T cell receptor beta chains from the same sample are listed, as sequenced in a study of spatial heterogeneity in lung cancer. The study, taken as a whole, reports: It was found that expanded intratumoral alpha and beta TCR counts tracked tumor mutation counts.

Their antigens are not known. The time point here: sample taken at primary tumor resection. One entry per CDR3 protein, called by TCRdb with MiXCR from the 5' RACE reads. This table has approximately 13,000 distinct CDR3 sequences, 5.1% appearing once. The source material was lung tumor tissue, sampled at surgery. The receptors come from a male donor with early-stage non-small cell lung cancer.

The rearrangement links TRBV11-2 to TRBJ2-7, with D uncertain. Trimming removed 6 bases from V and 0 bases from J, with 12 bases in between. CDR1 is SGHAT and CDR2 is FQNNGV in the germline V gene. CDR3 length equals 14 residues. The CDR3 DNA follows: TGTGCCAGCAGTCGAGGACGGAACTCCTACGAGCAGTACTTC. Amino acids: CASSRGRNSYEQYF.

This clonotype appeared a few times. DNA for the CDR3: TGTGCCAGCAGTGAAGTCCAGGACACTGAAGCTTTCTTT. It translates to CASSEVQDTEAFF. This chain uses TRBV6-1 with TRBJ1-1; D gene unclear. The CDR3 length is 13 residues. Germline V CDR1 and CDR2: MNHNS, SASEGT. With 1 base removed from V and 3 bases from J, the gap between germline ends came to 6 bases.

The genes are TRBV3-1 and TRBJ2-3; the match to TRBD1 covers 8 bases. The CDR3 extends over 17 amino acids. Germline V gene sequence: CDR1 LGHDT, CDR2 YNNKEL (reference sequence). The junction had 12 bases not matched to a gene; V was cut back by 4 bases and J by 3 bases. The CDR3 sequence: CASSPSTDRDRTDTQYF. CDR3 nucleotide sequence: TGTGCCAGCAGCCCGTCCACGGACAGGGATCGGACAGATACGCAGTATTTT.

By share of the sample, this clonotype is medium-sized. V and J are TRBV28 and TRBJ2-3, with 12 bases lining up with TRBD1. V dropped 5 bases and J dropped 5; count of bases not matched to a gene: 8. Germline V CDR1 and CDR2: MDHEN, SYDVKM. CDR3 length: 16 amino acids. This CDR3 is CASSPAGTGGVDTQYF. In DNA form, the CDR3 reads TGTGCCAGCAGTCCTGCGGGGACAGGGGGCGTAGATACGCAGTATTTT.

This clonotype was recorded many times. The chain recombines TRBV29-1 with TRBJ2-5; D is perhaps TRBD1 (6 bases). Trimming shortened V by 7 bases and J by 5 bases, and 20 bases separated the two germline ends. CDR3 size: 14 residues. Germline V gene data show CDR1 as SQVTM and CDR2 as ANQGSEA. CDR3 sequence: CSAEPTGNGETQYF. The CDR3 nucleotides read TGCAGCGCCGAGCCTACAGGGAATGGGGAGACCCAGTACTTC.

J is TRBJ1-5 and V is TRBV20-1; TRBD1 agrees at 7 bases. V was clipped by 3 bases and J by 5 bases; unmatched bases: 10. CDR1 DFQATT and CDR2 SNEGSKA come from the germline V gene (reference sequence). The length of the CDR3 is 15 residues. Here the CDR3 reads CSASPRGGKDQPQHF. CDR3 DNA: TGCAGTGCTAGTCCCAGGGGGGGAAAAGATCAGCCCCAGCATTTT.

In the case of this clonotype: A single base separates this from a much larger clone, so it may be a read error. The rearrangement uses TRBV6-1 and TRBJ1-5; D is ambiguous. Germline loops: CDR1 MNHNS, CDR2 SASEGT. The CDR3 has 15 amino acids. The CDR3 here is CASSRSQGVGQPQRF. For the CDR3, the DNA is TGTGCCAGCAGCCGGAGCCAAGGAGTGGGTCAGCCCCAGCGTTTT.

In this sample, this clonotype turned up many times. V usage is TRBV7-9 and J usage is TRBJ2-7, with D possibly being TRBD2 (6 bases). CDR3 length equals 13 residues. Germline CDR1 is SEHNR and CDR2 is FQNEAQ (reference sequence). Trimming pared 4 bases from V and 2 bases from J, leaving 9 bases between. CDR3 sequence (DNA): TGTGCCAGCAGCTGGGGGGTCACCTACGAGCAGTACTTC. It encodes CASSWGVTYEQYF.

Many counts were recorded for this clonotype. The V and J genes are TRBV20-1 and TRBJ1-4, with D hard to call. CDR1 and CDR2 from the germline V gene are DFQATT and SNEGSKA (reference sequence). The germline V and J ends were trimmed by 6 bases and 6 bases, with 11 bases remaining between them. The CDR3 is 12 amino acids. The CDR3 DNA is TGCAGTGCCCACCCGACCTATGAAAAACTGTTTTTT. Translation: CSAHPTYEKLFF.

This clonotype came up many times. This chain links TRBV7-8 with TRBJ2-2; 11 bases fit TRBD2. With V trimmed by 5 bases and J by 3 bases, 5 bases remained unmatched. The CDR3 is made up of 16 amino acids. Per the germline V gene, CDR1 is SGHVS and CDR2 is FQNEAQ. This chain's CDR3 is CASSPPLAGDTGELFF. In nucleotides, the CDR3 is TGTGCCAGCAGCCCTCCACTAGCGGGGGACACCGGGGAGCTGTTTTTT.